These 27 T cell receptor beta chains were sequenced from one sample in a study of vaccination and CD4 T cells after COVID-19. These receptors lack a known antigen. This sample's time point: late sampling 161 to 241 days after vaccination in a few convalescent patients. Treatment described: approximately 10-day PBMC culture with coronavirus spike peptide pools or control peptides (ViraFEST assay). Sequencing of DNA taken from cultured CD4+ T cells relied on the Oncomine TCR Beta short-read assay. One entry per CDR3 protein results from TCRdb running MiXCR on the PCR reads. Here the sample spans about 24,000 distinct CDR3 sequences, around 30% being singletons. The material was CD4+ T cells from blood, cultured in vitro, obtained about 7 months after SARS-CoV-2 vaccination. The receptors originated from a human donor who had recovered from COVID-19.

V gene TRBV28 combines with J gene TRBJ2-1; no reliable D call. Germline CDR1 and CDR2: MDHEN and SYDVKM. CDR3 length: 12 amino acids. Trimming removed 1 base from V and 7 bases from J, with 5 bases in between. CDR3 nucleotides: TGTGCCAGCAGTTTATCAAAGAATGAGCAGTTCTTC. This encodes CASSLSKNEQFF.

This clonotype was seen a few times. The chain recombines TRBV28 with TRBJ1-5; no definite D call. The CDR3 has 14 residues. The V gene's germline CDR1 is MDHEN and CDR2 SYDVKM. V lost 8 bases and J 0 bases, leaving 11 bases between the germline ends. In DNA form, the CDR3 reads TGTGCCAGCGTCGGGCAGTATAGCAATCAGCCCCAGCATTTT. Translating it yields CASVGQYSNQPQHF.

The chain carries TRBV19 and TRBJ1-5; D perhaps matches TRBD1 (5 bases). CDR1 is LNHDA and CDR2 is SQIVND in the germline V gene (reference sequence). The V and J ends lost 6 bases and 4 bases respectively, with 10 bases between them. This CDR3 spans 13 amino acids. CDR3: CASRLDSNQPQHF. The CDR3 bases are TGTGCCAGTAGGCTCGACAGTAATCAGCCCCAGCATTTT.

This chain connects TRBV28 to TRBJ1-2; no clear D. Trimming removed 4 bases from V and 6 bases from J, with 6 bases in between. CDR3 length: 11 amino acids. From germline, CDR1 is MDHEN and CDR2 SYDVKM. CDR3 coding DNA: TGTGCCAGCAGTTCGACTCATGGCTACACCTTC. Its translation: CASSSTHGYTF.

This chain joins TRBV7-8 and TRBJ1-5; 8 positions match TRBD1. J was trimmed by 2 bases and V by 5 bases; bases with no gene match: 5. The CDR3 is made up of 15 amino acids. The V gene's germline CDR1 is SGHVS and CDR2 FQNEAQ. The CDR3 coding sequence is TGTGCCAGCAGCCCGGTGGGACAGGGCAATCAGCCCCAGCATTTT. Protein sequence: CASSPVGQGNQPQHF.

J is TRBJ2-3 and V is TRBV7-6; 16 bases are shared with TRBD2. This CDR3 has 18 residues. Per germline, CDR1 SGHVS and CDR2 FNYEAQ. With V trimmed by 5 bases and J by 0 bases, 5 bases remained unmatched. The CDR3 sequence: CASSPGLAGGLSTDTQYF. The CDR3 nucleotides read TGTGCCAGCAGCCCGGGACTAGCGGGAGGGCTGAGCACAGATACGCAGTATTTT.

This clonotype was found once. Here the CDR3 reads CSARDFIEINTEAFF. CDR3 coding DNA: TGCAGTGCTAGAGATTTTATCGAGATTAACACTGAAGCTTTCTTT. The genes are TRBV20-1 and TRBJ1-1; D is ambiguous. The CDR3 is 15 amino acids. The V gene lost 0 bases and the J gene lost 2 bases, with 13 bases spanning the gap. Germline CDR1 and CDR2: DFQATT and SNEGSKA (reference sequence).

The chain joins TRBV7-8 to TRBJ2-1; TRBD2 aligns across 8 bases. Trimming cost V 1 base and J 2 bases; bases outside gene matches: 10. CDR1 is SGHVS, CDR2 FQNEAQ, per germline. CDR3 length: 18 amino acids. The CDR3 spells CASSLDRLAGHPYNEQFF. The CDR3 DNA is TGTGCCAGCAGCTTAGATAGGCTAGCGGGCCACCCCTACAATGAGCAGTTCTTC.

This clonotype is judged medium-sized (0.01 to 0.1%). The chain employs TRBV6-1 and TRBJ2-5, with a weak D call TRBD2 (5 bases). CDR1 and CDR2 from the germline V gene are MNHNS and SASEGT. The ends were cut back, 3 bases at V and 5 bases at J, with 19 bases in the middle. This CDR3 is 16 amino acids long. The CDR3 bases are TGTGCCAGCAGTGAGAACGATCGGACTTACCGGGAGACCCAGTACTTC. It specifies CASSENDRTYRETQYF.

This clonotype turned up a few times. The rearrangement joins TRBV20-1 to TRBJ2-1, with a possible D match to TRBD2 (6 bases). Germline CDR1 and CDR2: DFQATT and SNEGSKA (reference sequence). Trimming removed 1 base at V and 14 bases at J, with 18 bases between. The CDR3 loop spans 13 amino acids. CDR3 loop: CSARGSAGTWEFF. DNA for the CDR3: TGCAGTGCTAGAGGTTCGGCGGGAACGTGGGAGTTCTTC.

This clonotype has just a few counts. V and J are TRBV7-2 and TRBJ1-6, with 7 bases fitting TRBD1. The V segment lost 2 bases and the J segment 7 bases; nucleotides outside the gene matches: 5. The CDR3 spans 15 residues. Germline CDR1 SGHTA, CDR2 FQGNSA. CDR3 protein: CASSLRQGGNSPLHF. CDR3 DNA: TGTGCCAGCAGCTTACGACAGGGAGGAAATTCACCCCTCCACTTT. Looking up the rest from reference TRBV7-2 and TRBJ1-6 gives the full variable domain: GAGVSQSPSNKVTEKGKDVELRCDPISGHTALYWYRQSLGQGLEFLIYFQGNSAPDKSGLPSDRFSAERTGGSVSTLTIQRTQQEDSAVYLCASSLRQGGNSPLHFGNGTRLTVT.

This clonotype was seen a handful of times. V is TRBV20-1 and J is TRBJ1-2; no clear D gene. The CDR3 sequence is 13 residues long. V gave up 7 bases and J gave up 0 bases, with 12 bases separating them. From germline, CDR1 is DFQATT and CDR2 SNEGSKA (reference sequence). CDR3 sequence (DNA): TGCAGTGGGTCTGAGAATCCTAACTATGGCTACACCTTC. Residues: CSGSENPNYGYTF.

The rearrangement joins TRBV7-8 to TRBJ2-7; D gene uncertain. The CDR3 consists of 16 residues. CDR1 is SGHVS, CDR2 FQNEAQ, per germline. V shed 2 bases and J shed 2 bases, with 16 bases lying between them. The CDR3, as DNA: TGTGCCAGCAGCTTAAGGATAGGCGGCAGTACCTACGAGCAGTACTTC. Amino acid sequence: CASSLRIGGSTYEQYF.

This chain connects TRBV20-1 to TRBJ2-7, with D perhaps TRBD1 or TRBD2 (5 bases each). This CDR3 spans 16 amino acids. Germline assignment: CDR1 DFQATT and CDR2 SNEGSKA (reference sequence). Trimming took off 2 bases at V and 3 bases at J, with 20 bases between the two ends. In DNA, the CDR3 is TGCAGTGCTAGAAAGCGCCGGGACCCAACAAACTACGAGCAGTACTTC. This codes for CSARKRRDPTNYEQYF.

This clonotype was detected only a few times. This sequence joins TRBV27 and TRBJ2-2; D gene unclear. Trimming stripped 5 bases from V and 8 bases from J, with 6 bases between. Germline lookup yields CDR1 MNHEY and CDR2 SMNVEV (reference sequence). This CDR3 comprises 11 residues. This chain's CDR3 is CASSKRGELFF. The CDR3 bases are TGTGCCAGCAGTAAACGGGGGGAGCTGTTTTTT.

The genes are TRBV20-1 and TRBJ2-1; D gene unclear. The CDR3 contains 13 residues. Per the germline V gene, CDR1 is DFQATT and CDR2 is SNEGSKA (reference sequence). Trimming took 1 base from V and 6 from J, leaving 10 bases between them. The CDR3 nucleotides are TGCAGTGCTAGAGGCAGCACGCTCAATGAGCAGTTCTTC. It encodes CSARGSTLNEQFF.

J is TRBJ1-1 and V is TRBV4-1; a weak D match, TRBD1 (5 bases). Germline V gene sequence: CDR1 MGHRA, CDR2 YSYEKL. V lost 1 base to trimming and J lost 5 bases, with 11 bases between them. The CDR3 consists of 14 residues. The CDR3 region has the DNA TGCGCCAGCAGCCAAGTATCGGGGGGTACTGAAGCTTTCTTT. Its translation: CASSQVSGGTEAFF.

V and J are TRBV20-1 and TRBJ1-1; no clear D. CDR1 and CDR2 (germline): DFQATT, SNEGSKA (reference sequence). Trimming shortened V by 8 bases and J by 5 bases, and 24 bases separated the two germline ends. The CDR3 length is 15 residues. CDR3 DNA sequence: TGCAGTACTCCGCATCAAAGGATAAGGGAGACTGAAGCTTTCTTT. Amino acid sequence: CSTPHQRIRETEAFF.

The chain recombines TRBV20-1 with TRBJ2-5, with D hard to call. The CDR3 is 13 amino acids. Trimming shortened V by 2 bases and J by 2 bases, and 9 bases separated the two germline ends. Per the germline V gene, CDR1 is DFQATT and CDR2 is SNEGSKA (reference sequence). In DNA form, the CDR3 reads TGCAGTGCTAGAACCGATCAGCAAGAGACCCAGTACTTC. Its translation is CSARTDQQETQYF.

This sequence joins TRBV7-8 and TRBJ2-3; D is possibly TRBD1 (6 bases). CDR1 is SGHVS, CDR2 FQNEAQ, per germline. This CDR3 contains 15 residues. Trimming shortened V by 6 bases and J by 0 bases, and 13 bases separated the two germline ends. CDR3 sequence: CASRGTPTSTDTQYF. CDR3 in DNA: TGTGCCAGCAGGGGGACACCAACTAGCACAGATACGCAGTATTTT.

Only a few counts were recorded for this clonotype. The rearrangement uses TRBV10-3 and TRBJ2-1; D is ambiguous. Deletions cut 0 bases from V and 7 bases from J, with 10 bases between. Germline CDR1 ENHRY, CDR2 SYGVKD. The CDR3 has 14 amino acids. The CDR3 nucleotides are TGTGCCATCAGTGAGTCGGCCCTTCCGAATGAGCAGTTCTTC. Its translation is CAISESALPNEQFF.

The table lists this clonotype with many counts. The chain joins TRBV7-2 to TRBJ2-7, with no clear D. Trimming removed 3 bases from V and 4 bases from J, with 13 bases in between. The V gene's germline CDR1 is SGHTA and CDR2 FQGNSA. CDR3 length: 14 amino acids. CDR3 nucleotides: TGTGCCAGCAGCTTCGATTCCGAACTATACGAGCAGTACTTC. It codes for CASSFDSELYEQYF.

This clonotype was seen more than once but under ten times. The rearrangement uses TRBV6-4 and TRBJ1-6; tentatively, D is TRBD1 (6 bases). With 6 bases removed from V and 6 bases from J, the gap between germline ends came to 9 bases. The CDR3 has 13 amino acids. Germline lookup yields CDR1 MRHNA and CDR2 SNTAGT. In DNA, the CDR3 is TGTGCCAGCAGCGACAGGTCTAATTCACCCCTCCACTTT. This translates into CASSDRSNSPLHF.

This clonotype was seen a handful of times. The chain joins TRBV27 to TRBJ2-7; TRBD2 is a possible D gene (6 bases). Looked up from germline, CDR1 is MNHEY and CDR2 is SMNVEV (reference sequence). This CDR3 spans 15 amino acids. V lost 5 bases and J 2 bases, leaving 16 bases between the germline ends. CDR3 sequence: CASSPGRVAAYEQYF. In nucleotides, the CDR3 is TGTGCCAGCAGTCCGGGTAGGGTAGCGGCCTACGAGCAGTACTTC.

This chain links TRBV20-1 with TRBJ2-7, with TRBD2 matching over 9 bases. The CDR3 contains 15 residues. The J segment lost 5 bases and the V segment lost 2 bases, leaving 10 bases of the junction unmatched. CDR1 is DFQATT and CDR2 is SNEGSKA in the germline V gene (reference sequence). In DNA form, the CDR3 reads TGCAGTGCTAGAATTGTCCTAGCGGGACAAGACGAGCAGTACTTC. This gives the protein CSARIVLAGQDEQYF.

As to this clonotype: Relative to the germline gene, one junction end is altered; a read error may explain this. This chain connects TRBV20-1 to TRBJ2-4; 11 bases align to TRBD2. CDR1 is DFQATT and CDR2 is SNEGSKA in the germline V gene (reference sequence). This CDR3 region has 13 residues. The CDR3 sequence: CGARGLAENIQYF. CDR3 bases: TGCGGTGCTAGGGGACTAGCGGAAAACATTCAGTACTTC.

The chain is built from TRBV11-2 and TRBJ2-1, with 9 bases that match TRBD2. The CDR3 runs to 14 residues. The V and J ends lost 0 bases and 12 bases, in that order; junction bases with no gene match: 6. Germline-derived CDR1 and CDR2 are SGHAT and FQNNGV. CDR3 in DNA: TGTGCCAGCAGCTTAGATGGTGGCGGGAGGGCGCAGTTCTTC. Protein product: CASSLDGGGRAQFF.